This T cell receptor (beta chain) stems from a study of T cell responses to AZD1222 COVID-19 vaccine. With 3 bases removed from V and 2 bases from J, the gap between germline ends came to 8 bases. The CDR3 runs 13 residues. Produced via immunoSEQ multiplex PCR; TCRdb's table is partial and in-frame only. The sample shows 200,000 to 300,000 clones, just over 90% of them seen only once. Study-wide results and caveats: Variant regions that are unmutated are reportedly the target of nearly half of spike-specific TCRs. Clonal diversity was possibly underestimated, and white British individuals and females predominated among donors. Dominant at 160-218 and 743-854, vaccine-associated CD4 TCRs also spanned spike.

Comments on this clone: The antigen is undetermined.

The J gene is TRBJ2-7, the V gene TRBV12-3 or TRBV12-4; D uncertain. The source was peripheral blood, collected on day 0 of AZD1222 vaccination. The receptor's source is an adult in good health. CDR3 sequence reads: CASSFDGPYEQYF. CDR3 in DNA: TGTGCCAGCAGTTTTGACGGTCCCTACGAGCAGTACTTC.